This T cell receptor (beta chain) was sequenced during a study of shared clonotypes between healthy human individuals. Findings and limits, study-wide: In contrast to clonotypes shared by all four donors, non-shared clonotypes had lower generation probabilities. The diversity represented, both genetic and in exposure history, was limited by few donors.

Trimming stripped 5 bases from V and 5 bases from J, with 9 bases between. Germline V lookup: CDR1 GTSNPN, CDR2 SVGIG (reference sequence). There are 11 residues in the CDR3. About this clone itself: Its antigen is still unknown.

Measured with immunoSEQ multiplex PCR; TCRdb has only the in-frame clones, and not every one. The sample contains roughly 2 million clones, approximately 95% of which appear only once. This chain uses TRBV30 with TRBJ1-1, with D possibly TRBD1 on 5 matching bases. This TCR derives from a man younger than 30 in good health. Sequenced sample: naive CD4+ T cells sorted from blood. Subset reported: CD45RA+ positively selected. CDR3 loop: CAWQGVTEAFF. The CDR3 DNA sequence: TGTGCCTGGCAGGGAGTAACTGAAGCTTTCTTT.